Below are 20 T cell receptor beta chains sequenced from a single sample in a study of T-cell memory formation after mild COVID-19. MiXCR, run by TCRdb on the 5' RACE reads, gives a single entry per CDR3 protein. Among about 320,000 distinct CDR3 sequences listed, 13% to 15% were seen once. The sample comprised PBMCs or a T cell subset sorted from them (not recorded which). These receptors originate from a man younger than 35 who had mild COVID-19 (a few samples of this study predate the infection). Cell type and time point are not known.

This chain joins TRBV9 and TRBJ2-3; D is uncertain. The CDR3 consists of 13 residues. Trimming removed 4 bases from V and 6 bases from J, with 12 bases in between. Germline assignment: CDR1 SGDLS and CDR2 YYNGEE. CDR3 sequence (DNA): TGTGCCAGCAGCACCCGTCCCATTGATACGCAGTATTTT. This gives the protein CASSTRPIDTQYF.

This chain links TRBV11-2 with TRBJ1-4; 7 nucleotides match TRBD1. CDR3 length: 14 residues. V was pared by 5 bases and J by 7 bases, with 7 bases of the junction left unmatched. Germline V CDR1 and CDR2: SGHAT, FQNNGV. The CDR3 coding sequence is TGTGCCAGCAGCCCAGGGGGAGAGGGTGAAAAACTGTTTTTT. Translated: CASSPGGEGEKLFF.

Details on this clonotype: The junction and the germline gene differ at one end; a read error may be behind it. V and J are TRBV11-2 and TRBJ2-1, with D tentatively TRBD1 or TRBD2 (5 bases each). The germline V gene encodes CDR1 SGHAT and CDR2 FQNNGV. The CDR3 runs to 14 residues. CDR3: CASSQKGRGEILLF. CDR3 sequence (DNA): TGTGCCAGCAGCCAGAAGGGGCGAGGGGAAATTTTATTGTTC.

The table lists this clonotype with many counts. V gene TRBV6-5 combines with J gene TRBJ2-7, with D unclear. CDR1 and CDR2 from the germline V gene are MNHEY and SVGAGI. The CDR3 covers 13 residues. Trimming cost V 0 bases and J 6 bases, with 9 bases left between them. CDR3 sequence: CASSYSMGSEQYV. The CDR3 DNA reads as TGTGCCAGCAGTTACTCGATGGGTTCCGAGCAGTACGTC.

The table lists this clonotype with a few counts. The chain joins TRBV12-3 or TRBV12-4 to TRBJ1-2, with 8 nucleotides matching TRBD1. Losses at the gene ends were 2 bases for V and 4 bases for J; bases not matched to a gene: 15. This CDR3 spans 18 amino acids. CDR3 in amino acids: CASSLTRRTGRIGYGYTF. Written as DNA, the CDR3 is TGTGCCAGCAGTTTAACCCGCCGGACAGGGCGGATCGGCTATGGCTACACCTTC.

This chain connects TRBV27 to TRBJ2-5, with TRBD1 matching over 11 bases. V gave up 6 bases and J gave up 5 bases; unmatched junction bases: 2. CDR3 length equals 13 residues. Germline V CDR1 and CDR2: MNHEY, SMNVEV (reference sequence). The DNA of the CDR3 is TGTGCCAGCAGGGACAGGGGGCAGGAGACCCAGTACTTC. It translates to CASRDRGQETQYF.

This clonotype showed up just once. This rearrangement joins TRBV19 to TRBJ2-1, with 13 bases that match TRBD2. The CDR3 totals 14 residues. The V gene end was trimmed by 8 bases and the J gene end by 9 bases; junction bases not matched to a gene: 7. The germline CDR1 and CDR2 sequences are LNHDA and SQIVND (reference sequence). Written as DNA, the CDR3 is TGTGCCAGTCGCGGACTAGCGGGGGAGGGTGAGCAGTTCTTC. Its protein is CASRGLAGEGEQFF.

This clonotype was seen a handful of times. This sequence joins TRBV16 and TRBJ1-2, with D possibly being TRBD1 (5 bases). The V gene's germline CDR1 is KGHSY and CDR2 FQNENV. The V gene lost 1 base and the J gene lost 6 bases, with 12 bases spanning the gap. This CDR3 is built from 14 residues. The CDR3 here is CASSQFGGGDGYTF. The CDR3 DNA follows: TGTGCCAGCAGCCAATTCGGGGGAGGCGATGGCTACACCTTC.

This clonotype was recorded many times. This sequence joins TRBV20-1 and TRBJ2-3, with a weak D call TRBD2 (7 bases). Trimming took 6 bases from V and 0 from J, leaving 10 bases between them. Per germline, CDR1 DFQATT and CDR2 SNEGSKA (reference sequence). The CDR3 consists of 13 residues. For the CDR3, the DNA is TGCAGTGCAGGGGGGGGAAGCACAGATACGCAGTATTTT. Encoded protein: CSAGGGSTDTQYF.

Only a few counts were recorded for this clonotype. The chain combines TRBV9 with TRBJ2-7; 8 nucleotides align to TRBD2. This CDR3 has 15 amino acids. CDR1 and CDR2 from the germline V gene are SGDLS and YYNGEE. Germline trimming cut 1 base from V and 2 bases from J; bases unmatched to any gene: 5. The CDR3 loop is CASSVNAGGTYEQYF. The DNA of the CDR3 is TGTGCCAGCAGCGTAAATGCGGGGGGCACCTACGAGCAGTACTTC.

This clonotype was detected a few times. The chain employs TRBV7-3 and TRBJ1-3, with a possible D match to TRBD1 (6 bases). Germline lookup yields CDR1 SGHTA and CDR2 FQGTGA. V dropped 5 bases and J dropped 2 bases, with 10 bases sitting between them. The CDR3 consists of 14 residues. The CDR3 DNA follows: TGTGCCAGCAGCCCAGCAGGGGCTGGAAACACCATATATTTT. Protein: CASSPAGAGNTIYF. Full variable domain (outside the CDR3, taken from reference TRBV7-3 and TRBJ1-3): GAGVSQTPSNKVTEKGKYVELRCDPISGHTALYWYRQSLGQGPEFLIYFQGTGAADDSGLPNDRFFAVRPEGSVSTLKIQRTERGDSAVYLCASSPAGAGNTIYFGEGSWLTVV.

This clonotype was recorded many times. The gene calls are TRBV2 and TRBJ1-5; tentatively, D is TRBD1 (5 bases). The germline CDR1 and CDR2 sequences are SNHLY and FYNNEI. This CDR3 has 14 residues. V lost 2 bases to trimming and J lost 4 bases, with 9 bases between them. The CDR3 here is CASSELAGNQPQHF. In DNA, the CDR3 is TGTGCCAGCAGTGAACTGGCAGGGAATCAGCCCCAGCATTTT.

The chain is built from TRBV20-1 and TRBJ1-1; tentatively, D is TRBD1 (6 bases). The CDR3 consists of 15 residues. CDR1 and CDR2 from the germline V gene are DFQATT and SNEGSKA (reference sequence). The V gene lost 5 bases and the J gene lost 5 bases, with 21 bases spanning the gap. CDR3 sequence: CSAGTNGGRGTEAFF. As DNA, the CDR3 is TGCAGTGCTGGAACCAACGGGGGGCGCGGGACTGAAGCTTTCTTT.

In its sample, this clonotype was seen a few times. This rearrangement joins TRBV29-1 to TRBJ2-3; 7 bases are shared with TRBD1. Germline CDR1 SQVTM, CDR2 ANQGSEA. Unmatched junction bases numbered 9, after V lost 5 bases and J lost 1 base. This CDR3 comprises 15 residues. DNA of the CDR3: TGCAGCGTTATCCGGGACAGATTTCGCACAGATACGCAGTATTTT. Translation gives CSVIRDRFRTDTQYF.

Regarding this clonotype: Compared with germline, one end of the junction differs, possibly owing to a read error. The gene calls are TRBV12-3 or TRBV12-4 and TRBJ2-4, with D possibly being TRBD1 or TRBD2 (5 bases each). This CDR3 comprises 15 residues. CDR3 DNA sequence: TGTGCCAGCAGTTCCCACGTGGGACCCAACAACATTCAGTACTTC. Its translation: CASSSHVGPNNIQYF.

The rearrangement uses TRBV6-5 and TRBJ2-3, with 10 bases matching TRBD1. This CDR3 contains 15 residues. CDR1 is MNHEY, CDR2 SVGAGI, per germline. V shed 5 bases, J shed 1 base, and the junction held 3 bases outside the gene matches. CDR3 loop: CASSAGTGGTDTQYF. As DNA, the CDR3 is TGTGCCAGCAGTGCGGGGACAGGGGGCACAGATACGCAGTATTTT.

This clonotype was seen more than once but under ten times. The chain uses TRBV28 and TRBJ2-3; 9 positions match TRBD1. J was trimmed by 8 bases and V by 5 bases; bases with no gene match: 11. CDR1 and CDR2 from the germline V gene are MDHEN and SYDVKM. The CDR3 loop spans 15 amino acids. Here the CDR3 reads CASSPPRDRDPTQYF. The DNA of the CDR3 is TGTGCCAGCAGTCCCCCCCGGGACAGGGATCCTACGCAGTATTTT.

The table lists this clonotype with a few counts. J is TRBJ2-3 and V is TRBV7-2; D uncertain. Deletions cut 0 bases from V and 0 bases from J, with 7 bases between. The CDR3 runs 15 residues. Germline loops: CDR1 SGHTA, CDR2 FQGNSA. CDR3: CASSLAVTSTDTQYF. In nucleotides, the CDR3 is TGTGCCAGCAGCTTAGCAGTAACTAGCACAGATACGCAGTATTTT.

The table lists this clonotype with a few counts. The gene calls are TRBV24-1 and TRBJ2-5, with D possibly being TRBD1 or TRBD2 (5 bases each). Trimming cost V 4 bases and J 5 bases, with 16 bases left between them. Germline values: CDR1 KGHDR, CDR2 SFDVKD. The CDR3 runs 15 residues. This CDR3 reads CATSEGAAGGETQYF. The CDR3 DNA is TGTGCCACCAGTGAAGGGGCGGCGGGCGGTGAGACCCAGTACTTC.

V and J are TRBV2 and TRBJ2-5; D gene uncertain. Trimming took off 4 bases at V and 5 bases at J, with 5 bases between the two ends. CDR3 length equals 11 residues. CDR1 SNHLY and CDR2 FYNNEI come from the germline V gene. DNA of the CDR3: TGTGCCAGCAGTGTTGCGGAGACCCAGTACTTC. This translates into CASSVAETQYF.